This TCR beta chain originates from a study of T cells in localized non-small cell lung cancer. Points from the study as a whole: Higher blood T cell density tracked longer overall survival. Peak T cell clonality was found in uninvolved adjacent lung, exceeding tumor. Within adjacent lung there appeared a median approximately 60 of the top 100 tumor clones. Tumor samples were not multi-region, leaving intratumor heterogeneity unexcluded.

Germline values: CDR1 MDHEN, CDR2 SYDVKM. This CDR3 spans 11 amino acids. Trimming pared 5 bases from V and 4 bases from J, leaving 3 bases between. With respect to this clone: Its antigen is currently unknown.

TCRdb's table, derived via immunoSEQ multiplex PCR, lists solely in-frame clones and lacks some. The table lists 25,000 to 30,000 clones, about 90% of them singletons, with roughly 4% in the top ten. The chain is built from TRBV28 and TRBJ2-1; D is unclear. This TCR was sampled from a woman aged 40-69 years with stage III lung adenocarcinoma. Sequencing used peripheral blood mononuclear cells, obtained before any cancer treatment. For the CDR3, the DNA is TGTGCCAGCAGTGTTTACAATGAGCAGTTCTTC. It translates to CASSVYNEQFF.